This entry describes one T cell receptor beta chain. Its antigen is not identified. These data are taken from a study of radiation and T cells in renal cell carcinoma. Broader study findings: In blood, top tumor clones expanded by 2 weeks, shrinking by 4. Baseline intratumoral clonotype presence is unknown without pretreatment biopsies.

Sequencing was performed with immunoSEQ multiplex PCR; in TCRdb, only in-frame clones are kept and a portion is missing. This sample has some 100,000 clones; 82% occur once, and the top ten carry roughly 6.8%. Noted time point: baseline pretreatment blood. Treatment defined: 15 Gy SBRT to primary tumor, nephrectomy 4 weeks later. From germline, CDR1 is MNHEY and CDR2 SMNVEV (reference sequence). This CDR3 has 12 amino acids. V was trimmed by 6 bases and J by 6 bases, leaving 8 bases between them. V is TRBV27 and J is TRBJ2-2; D could derive from TRBD1 or TRBD2 (5 bases each). Source: blood, taken from a patient whose treatment included radiotherapy and nephrectomy. This sequence originates from a man aged 60 to 69 with renal cell carcinoma. CDR3 protein: CASSRGAGELFF. In DNA, the CDR3 is TGTGCCAGCAGCCGAGGGGCCGGGGAGCTGTTTTTT.